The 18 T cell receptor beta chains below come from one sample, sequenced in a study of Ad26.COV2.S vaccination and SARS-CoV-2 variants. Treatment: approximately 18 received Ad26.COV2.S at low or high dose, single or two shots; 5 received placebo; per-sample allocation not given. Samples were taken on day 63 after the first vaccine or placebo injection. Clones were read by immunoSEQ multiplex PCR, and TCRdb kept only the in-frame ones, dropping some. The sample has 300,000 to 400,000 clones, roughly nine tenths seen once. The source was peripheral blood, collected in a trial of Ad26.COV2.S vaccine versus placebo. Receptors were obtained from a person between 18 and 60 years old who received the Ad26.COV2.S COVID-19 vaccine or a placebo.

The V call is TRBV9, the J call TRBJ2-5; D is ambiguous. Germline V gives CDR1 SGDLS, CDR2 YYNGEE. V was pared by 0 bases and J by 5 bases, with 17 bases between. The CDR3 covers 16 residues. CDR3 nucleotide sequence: TGTGCCAGCAGCGTAGGTGGCAGTCTTTCTTCGGAGACCCAGTACTTC. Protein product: CASSVGGSLSSETQYF.

CDR3 protein: CSVLLLGSTDTQYF. The CDR3 DNA reads TGCAGCGTCCTGTTATTGGGAAGCACAGATACGCAGTATTTT. The chain employs TRBV29-1 and TRBJ2-3; D gene uncertain. The germline CDR1 and CDR2 sequences are SQVTM and ANQGSEA. This CDR3 contains 14 residues. With 6 bases removed from V and 0 bases from J, the gap between germline ends came to 13 bases.

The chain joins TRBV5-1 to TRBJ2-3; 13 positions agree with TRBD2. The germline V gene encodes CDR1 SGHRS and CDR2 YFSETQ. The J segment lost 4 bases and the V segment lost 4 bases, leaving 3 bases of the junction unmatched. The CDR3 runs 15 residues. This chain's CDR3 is CASSELAGGPDTQYF. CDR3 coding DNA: TGCGCCAGCAGCGAACTAGCGGGAGGGCCAGATACGCAGTATTTT.

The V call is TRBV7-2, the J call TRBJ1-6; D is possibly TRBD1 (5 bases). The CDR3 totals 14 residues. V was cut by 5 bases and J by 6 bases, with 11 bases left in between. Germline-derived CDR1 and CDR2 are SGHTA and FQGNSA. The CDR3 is CASSQEGLNSPLHF. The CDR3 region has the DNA TGTGCCAGCAGCCAAGAGGGGCTTAATTCACCCCTCCACTTT.

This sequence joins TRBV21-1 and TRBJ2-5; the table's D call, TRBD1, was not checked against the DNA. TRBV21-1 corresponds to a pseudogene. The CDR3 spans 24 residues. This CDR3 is CASSKFIASPDRGPPLEYQETQYF. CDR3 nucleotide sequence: TGTGCCAGCAGCAAGTTCATCGCTAGTCCGGACAGGGGGCCTCCGCTTGAGTACCAAGAGACCCAGTACTTC.

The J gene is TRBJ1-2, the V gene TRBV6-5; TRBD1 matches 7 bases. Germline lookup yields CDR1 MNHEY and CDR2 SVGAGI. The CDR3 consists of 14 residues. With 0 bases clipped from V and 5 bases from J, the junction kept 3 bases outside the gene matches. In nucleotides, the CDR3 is TGTGCCAGCAGTTACTCGGGACAGACTTATGGCTACACCTTC. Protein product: CASSYSGQTYGYTF.

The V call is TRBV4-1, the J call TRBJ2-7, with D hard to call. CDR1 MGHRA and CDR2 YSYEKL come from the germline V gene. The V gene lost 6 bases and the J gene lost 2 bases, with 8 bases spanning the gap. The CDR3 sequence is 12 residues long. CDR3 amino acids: CASRGRTYEQYF. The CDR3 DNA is TGCGCCAGCAGGGGAAGAACCTACGAGCAGTACTTC.

The CDR3 DNA is TGTGCCAGCAGTCACTCCCGGGATCAAGAGACCCAGTACTTC. Translation gives CASSHSRDQETQYF. The rearrangement joins TRBV7-2 to TRBJ2-5; a weak D match, TRBD2 (5 bases). Trimming took 6 bases from V and 2 from J, leaving 13 bases between them. Looked up from germline, CDR1 is SGHTA and CDR2 is FQGNSA. This CDR3 is built from 14 residues.

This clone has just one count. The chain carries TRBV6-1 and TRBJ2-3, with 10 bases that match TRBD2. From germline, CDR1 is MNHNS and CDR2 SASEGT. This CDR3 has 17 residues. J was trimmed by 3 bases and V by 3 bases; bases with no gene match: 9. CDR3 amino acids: CASSEGETSGATDTQYF. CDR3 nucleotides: TGTGCCAGCAGTGAGGGTGAAACTAGCGGGGCTACAGATACGCAGTATTTT.

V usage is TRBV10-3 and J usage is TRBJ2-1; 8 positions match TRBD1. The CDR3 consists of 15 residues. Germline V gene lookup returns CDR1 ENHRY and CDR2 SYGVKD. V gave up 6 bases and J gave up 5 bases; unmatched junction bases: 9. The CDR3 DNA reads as TGTGCCATCAGGTTCGGACAGGGACAAGACAATGAGCAGTTCTTC. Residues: CAIRFGQGQDNEQFF.

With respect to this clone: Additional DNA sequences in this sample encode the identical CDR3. The CDR3 DNA is TGCGCCAGCAGCTTGAATACAGCGAACACTGAAGCTTTCTTT. Residues: CASSLNTANTEAFF. The J gene is TRBJ1-1, the V gene TRBV5-1; D not resolved. V gave up 1 base and J gave up 1 base, with 8 bases separating them. The CDR3 spans 14 residues. Germline assignment: CDR1 SGHRS and CDR2 YFSETQ.

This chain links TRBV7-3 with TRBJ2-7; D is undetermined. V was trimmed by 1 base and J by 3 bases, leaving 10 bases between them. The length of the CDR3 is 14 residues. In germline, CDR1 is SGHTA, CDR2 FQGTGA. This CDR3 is CASSLIGSFYEQYF. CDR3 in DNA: TGTGCCAGCAGCTTAATTGGCAGTTTCTACGAGCAGTACTTC.

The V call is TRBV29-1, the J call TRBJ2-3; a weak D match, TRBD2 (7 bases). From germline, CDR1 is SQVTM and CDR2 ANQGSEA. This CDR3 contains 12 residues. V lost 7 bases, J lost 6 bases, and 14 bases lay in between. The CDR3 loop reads CSDEGGTDTQYF. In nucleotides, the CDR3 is TGCAGCGATGAGGGGGGGACGGATACGCAGTATTTT.

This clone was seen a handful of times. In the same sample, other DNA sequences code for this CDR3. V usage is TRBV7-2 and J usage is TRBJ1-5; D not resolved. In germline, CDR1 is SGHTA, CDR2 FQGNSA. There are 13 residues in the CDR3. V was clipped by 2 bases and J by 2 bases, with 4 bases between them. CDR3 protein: CASSLRRNQPQHF. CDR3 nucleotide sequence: TGTGCCAGCAGCTTAAGGCGCAATCAGCCCCAGCATTTT.

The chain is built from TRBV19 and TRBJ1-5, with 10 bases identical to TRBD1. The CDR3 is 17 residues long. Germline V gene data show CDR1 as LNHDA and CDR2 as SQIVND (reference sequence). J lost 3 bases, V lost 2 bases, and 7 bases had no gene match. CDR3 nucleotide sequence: TGTGCCAGTAGTATACCCCGGACAGGGGGGAACAATCAGCCCCAGCATTTT. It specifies CASSIPRTGGNNQPQHF.

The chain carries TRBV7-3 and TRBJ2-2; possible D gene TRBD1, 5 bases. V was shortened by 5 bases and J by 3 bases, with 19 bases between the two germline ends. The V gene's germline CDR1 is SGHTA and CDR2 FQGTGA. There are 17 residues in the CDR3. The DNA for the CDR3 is TGTGCCAGCAGCCCCGGCCCCGCCCAAGGGGACACCGGGGAGCTGTTTTTT. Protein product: CASSPGPAQGDTGELFF.

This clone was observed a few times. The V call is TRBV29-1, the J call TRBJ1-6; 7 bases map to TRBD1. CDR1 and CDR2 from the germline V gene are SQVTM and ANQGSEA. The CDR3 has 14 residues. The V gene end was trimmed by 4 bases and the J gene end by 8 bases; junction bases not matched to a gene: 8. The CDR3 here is CSVVEGATDSPLHF. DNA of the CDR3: TGCAGCGTTGTGGAGGGGGCTACCGATTCACCCCTCCACTTT.

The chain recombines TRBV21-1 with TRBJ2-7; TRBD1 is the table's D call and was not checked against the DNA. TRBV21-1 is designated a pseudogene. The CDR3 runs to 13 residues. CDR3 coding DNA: TGTGCCAGCAGTCCCGGGACAGGGGACGAGCAGTACTTC. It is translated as CASSPGTGDEQYF.